Each of the 14 T cell receptor beta chains below was sequenced from the same sample in a study of shared clonotypes between healthy human individuals. Assay used: immunoSEQ multiplex PCR; TCRdb lists only in-frame clones, some missing. The sample holds about 990,000 clones, 78% seen once. What was sequenced was memory CD4+ T cells from PBMCs. Indicated subset: CD45RA-negative fraction. These receptors originate from a man in his late teens or twenties in good health. Some clones in this sample may be carry-over from other donors' samples.

This clone was counted at least ten times. The chain uses TRBV7-9 and TRBJ1-3, with D perhaps matching TRBD1 (6 bases). The CDR3 is made up of 15 amino acids. Germline CDR1 and CDR2: SEHNR and FQNEAQ (reference sequence). The V end was cut by 2 bases, the J end by 4 bases, with 12 bases between. The CDR3 sequence: CASSLSWGAGNTIYF. The CDR3 nucleotides read TGTGCCAGCAGCTTATCTTGGGGGGCAGGAAACACCATATATTTT.

This sequence joins TRBV19 and TRBJ1-1, with D perhaps matching TRBD1 (5 bases). This CDR3 has 15 residues. Trimming cost V 5 bases and J 4 bases, with 17 bases left between them. Germline V CDR1 and CDR2: LNHDA, SQIVND (reference sequence). The CDR3 protein is CASSFGKGRITEAFF. CDR3 nucleotides: TGTGCCAGTAGTTTTGGGAAGGGGCGCATCACTGAAGCTTTCTTT.

The V gene is TRBV6-5, the J gene TRBJ2-7; 10 bases are shared with TRBD2. The germline gives CDR1 MNHEY, CDR2 SVGAGI. Unmatched junction bases numbered 8, after V lost 6 bases and J lost 6 bases. The CDR3 sequence is 14 residues long. The CDR3 DNA is TGTGCCAGCAGGAACCAGCGGGAGGGCCGCGAGCAGTACTTC. As protein: CASRNQREGREQYF.

This chain connects TRBV19 to TRBJ2-6; 7 positions match TRBD1. The CDR3 is made up of 14 amino acids. The germline CDR1 and CDR2 sequences are LNHDA and SQIVND (reference sequence). The V and J ends lost 7 bases and 2 bases, in that order; junction bases with no gene match: 2. The CDR3 protein is CASKDRAGANVLTF. The CDR3 coding sequence is TGTGCCAGTAAAGACAGGGCTGGGGCCAACGTCCTGACTTTC.

The chain couples TRBV7-9 to TRBJ1-2; 8 bases fit TRBD1. The germline CDR1 and CDR2 sequences are SEHNR and FQNEAQ (reference sequence). J gave up 6 bases and V 5 bases, and 5 bases lay outside the gene matches. The CDR3 is 13 residues long. CDR3 nucleotides: TGTGCCAGCAGCCCAGGGGGCGTTAATGGCTACACCTTC. It yields the protein CASSPGGVNGYTF.

The chain links TRBV15 to TRBJ2-7; D gene ambiguous. The CDR3 spans 12 residues. V lost 1 base, J lost 6 bases, and 7 bases lay in between. Germline V gene lookup returns CDR1 LNHNV and CDR2 YYDKDF (reference sequence). CDR3 protein: CATSRGLSEQYF. The CDR3 DNA sequence: TGTGCCACCAGCAGAGGACTCTCCGAGCAGTACTTC.

This sequence joins TRBV19 and TRBJ2-2; D gene unclear. Germline lookup yields CDR1 LNHDA and CDR2 SQIVND (reference sequence). The CDR3 length is 15 residues. Trimming took off 3 bases at V and 0 bases at J, with 8 bases between the two ends. CDR3 residues: CASSIGPANTGELFF. The CDR3 DNA is TGTGCCAGTAGTATCGGACCCGCGAACACCGGGGAGCTGTTTTTT.

The chain uses TRBV19 and TRBJ2-2; D ambiguous. Germline-derived CDR1 and CDR2 are LNHDA and SQIVND (reference sequence). This CDR3 comprises 15 residues. V was clipped by 3 bases and J by 6 bases, with 14 bases between them. DNA for the CDR3: TGTGCCAGTAGTATTCGACCACTTGTTTCCGGGGAGCTGTTTTTT. As protein: CASSIRPLVSGELFF.

This clone was picked up a small number of times. The chain combines TRBV29-1 with TRBJ2-3; D possibly corresponds to TRBD1 (6 bases). The CDR3 runs 14 residues. Trimming stripped 5 bases from V and 3 bases from J, with 15 bases between. Germline CDR1 is SQVTM and CDR2 is ANQGSEA. The CDR3 region has the DNA TGCAGCGTTTCCGACAGGTGGTCGACAGATACGCAGTATTTT. As protein: CSVSDRWSTDTQYF.

The chain couples TRBV20-1 to TRBJ2-1, with unresolved D. The V gene's germline CDR1 is DFQATT and CDR2 SNEGSKA (reference sequence). The CDR3 runs to 11 residues. In nucleotides, the CDR3 is TGCAGCCACCGCCGTTACAATGAGCAGTTCTTC. The encoded protein is CSHRRYNEQFF.

This clone was counted only a few times. The rearrangement links TRBV27 to TRBJ2-1; possible D gene TRBD2, 6 bases. Trimming removed 6 bases from V and 0 bases from J, with 24 bases in between. The CDR3 is 19 amino acids. The germline gives CDR1 MNHEY, CDR2 SMNVEV (reference sequence). The CDR3 sequence is CASSPNTLSGRSSYNEQFF. The CDR3 nucleotides read TGTGCCAGCAGCCCTAATACGCTTAGCGGAAGAAGCTCCTACAATGAGCAGTTCTTC.

CDR3 residues: CAWSGREYEQYF. In DNA, the CDR3 is TGTGCCTGGAGCGGGCGGGAGTACGAGCAGTACTTC. The chain employs TRBV30 and TRBJ2-7; 7 bases are shared with TRBD2. Germline V gene lookup returns CDR1 GTSNPN and CDR2 SVGIG (reference sequence). J was trimmed by 4 bases and V by 3 bases; bases with no gene match: 3. This CDR3 region has 12 residues.

This chain joins TRBV19 and TRBJ1-5; possible D gene TRBD1, 5 bases. The CDR3 spans 15 residues. Germline CDR1 reads LNHDA; CDR2 reads SQIVND (reference sequence). V was clipped by 3 bases and J by 2 bases, with 11 bases between them. CDR3 sequence: CASSMERGGNQPQHF. CDR3 nucleotides: TGTGCCAGTAGTATGGAACGGGGGGGCAATCAGCCCCAGCATTTT.

The chain is built from TRBV7-2 and TRBJ2-3; no reliable D call. This CDR3 has 16 residues. Trimming pared 5 bases from V and 0 bases from J, leaving 15 bases between. CDR1 SGHTA and CDR2 FQGNSA come from the germline V gene. In nucleotides, the CDR3 is TGTGCCAGCAGCCGAGGACCGGATCCTAGCACAGATACGCAGTATTTT. This gives the protein CASSRGPDPSTDTQYF.